One and the same sample provided the 16 T cell receptor beta chains below, sequenced in a study of blood T cell repertoires in COVID-19. Profiled with immunoSEQ multiplex PCR; TCRdb holds only in-frame clones, not every one. The top ten clones hold roughly 4.4% of a sample with 130,000 to 150,000 clones, roughly 84% of them seen once. Sequencing input: peripheral blood. The receptors stem from a human donor in a cohort sampled during active COVID-19.

The CDR3 coding sequence is TGCGCCAGCAGCTTTCACGGGGATCGAAACACCATATATTTT. This gives the protein CASSFHGDRNTIYF. This chain links TRBV5-1 with TRBJ1-3, with no clear D. Germline V lookup: CDR1 SGHRS, CDR2 YFSETQ. The CDR3 contains 14 residues. The V end lost 2 bases, the J end lost 5 bases, and 11 bases lay between the germline ends. The complete variable domain, with remaining parts taken from reference TRBV5-1 and TRBJ1-3, reads KAGVTQTPRYLIKTRGQQVTLSCSPISGHRSVSWYQQTPGQGLQFLFEYFSETQRNKGNFPGRFSGRQFSNSRSEMNVSTLELGDSALYLCASSFHGDRNTIYFGEGSWLTVV.

The chain combines TRBV18 with TRBJ2-1, with TRBD2 matching 14 bases. The CDR3 is 16 residues long. Germline V lookup: CDR1 KGHSH, CDR2 LQKENI. J was trimmed by 13 bases and V by 2 bases; bases with no gene match: 10. The chain's CDR3 is CASSPSGLAGGLFQFF. As DNA, the CDR3 is TGTGCCAGCTCACCAAGCGGACTAGCGGGAGGCTTGTTCCAGTTCTTC.

The chain links TRBV27 to TRBJ2-1, with D possibly matching TRBD2 (5 bases). With 4 bases removed from V and 10 bases from J, the gap between germline ends came to 8 bases. The CDR3 consists of 11 residues. Per germline, CDR1 MNHEY and CDR2 SMNVEV (reference sequence). The CDR3 region is CASSSPGEQFF. CDR3 nucleotide sequence: TGTGCCAGCAGTTCTCCGGGAGAGCAGTTCTTC.

The chain joins TRBV2 to TRBJ1-2, with 7 nucleotides matching TRBD1. Losses at the gene ends were 6 bases for V and 2 bases for J; bases not matched to a gene: 3. CDR1 and CDR2 (germline): SNHLY, FYNNEI. CDR3 length equals 13 residues. The CDR3 DNA reads as TGTGCCAGCAGGACAGGGCTCAACTATGGCTACACCTTC. It specifies CASRTGLNYGYTF.

The chain employs TRBV5-1 and TRBJ2-1; 9 nucleotides match TRBD1. After removal of 4 bases from V and 8 bases from J, the junction contained 7 bases not matched to a gene. The V gene's germline CDR1 is SGHRS and CDR2 YFSETQ. The CDR3 extends over 14 amino acids. Written as DNA, the CDR3 is TGCGCCAGCAGCCCAAGGACAGGGGAGGATGAGCAGTTCTTC. This translates into CASSPRTGEDEQFF.

The chain uses TRBV5-1 and TRBJ2-5; unclear D gene. CDR3 size: 14 residues. Trimming took 4 bases from V and 1 from J, leaving 11 bases between them. Germline assignment: CDR1 SGHRS and CDR2 YFSETQ. CDR3 DNA: TGCGCCAGCAGCCCAGGCGCCCCCCAAGAGACCCAGTACTTC. It encodes CASSPGAPQETQYF. The full variable domain, with the rest looked up from reference TRBV5-1 and TRBJ2-5, is KAGVTQTPRYLIKTRGQQVTLSCSPISGHRSVSWYQQTPGQGLQFLFEYFSETQRNKGNFPGRFSGRQFSNSRSEMNVSTLELGDSALYLCASSPGAPQETQYFGPGTRLLVL.

The CDR3 DNA is TGTGCCAGCAGTGGTGGCTCTGCCCAGCATTTT. Its protein is CASSGGSAQHF. The chain joins TRBV2 to TRBJ1-5; D is uncertain. Germline V gene lookup returns CDR1 SNHLY and CDR2 FYNNEI. The V and J ends lost 4 bases and 11 bases respectively, with 9 bases between them. CDR3 length: 11 residues.

In its sample, this clone was seen once. V gene TRBV7-9 combines with J gene TRBJ1-2; D uncertain. From germline, CDR1 is SEHNR and CDR2 FQNEAQ (reference sequence). Trimming took 1 base from V and 3 from J, leaving 6 bases between them. The CDR3 spans 13 residues. CDR3 region: CASSLGGHYGYTF. The CDR3 DNA sequence: TGTGCCAGCAGCTTAGGTGGGCACTATGGCTACACCTTC.

V gene TRBV19 combines with J gene TRBJ2-5, with 11 bases fitting TRBD2. The CDR3 length is 17 residues. Unmatched junction bases numbered 11, after V lost 3 bases and J lost 5 bases. Per germline, CDR1 LNHDA and CDR2 SQIVND (reference sequence). The CDR3 spells CASSMEVSGGARETQYF. CDR3 bases: TGTGCCAGTAGTATGGAGGTTAGCGGGGGGGCCAGGGAGACCCAGTACTTC.

The sample holds one count of this clone. The chain has TRBV4-2 and TRBJ2-5; D might be TRBD1 (7 bases). Germline V gene sequence: CDR1 LGHNA, CDR2 YNFKEQ. V was cut by 0 bases and J by 0 bases, with 20 bases left in between. This CDR3 has 19 residues. Written as DNA, the CDR3 is TGTGCCAGCAGCCAAGAAAGCGCTAGGGGGCGGGGAGACCAAGAGACCCAGTACTTC. Its translation: CASSQESARGRGDQETQYF.

J is TRBJ2-4 and V is TRBV19; TRBD2 matches at 14 bases. The CDR3 is 18 residues long. V gave up 4 bases and J gave up 0 bases; unmatched junction bases: 5. CDR1 is LNHDA and CDR2 is SQIVND in the germline V gene (reference sequence). The DNA of the CDR3 is TGTGCCAGTAGTAAGGGACTAGCGGGGGCCGTAGCCAAAAACATTCAGTACTTC. This encodes CASSKGLAGAVAKNIQYF.

The chain combines TRBV9 with TRBJ2-7; the D gene is possibly TRBD1 (5 bases). Germline CDR1 and CDR2: SGDLS and YYNGEE. CDR3 size: 14 residues. Trimming pared 2 bases from V and 2 bases from J, leaving 11 bases between. The CDR3 loop reads CASSVTVDPYEQYF. CDR3 nucleotide sequence: TGTGCCAGCAGCGTGACAGTCGATCCCTACGAGCAGTACTTC.

This clone was counted only a few times. The chain uses TRBV28 and TRBJ1-6, with D maybe TRBD1 (5 bases). Germline CDR1 is MDHEN and CDR2 is SYDVKM. This CDR3 is built from 16 residues. Trimming pared 7 bases from V and 5 bases from J, leaving 18 bases between. This chain's CDR3 is CASNPLGGEDNSPLHF. In DNA form, the CDR3 reads TGTGCCAGCAACCCTTTGGGGGGAGAAGATAATTCACCCCTCCACTTT.

This sequence joins TRBV30 and TRBJ2-2; D is undetermined. Germline V gene sequence: CDR1 GTSNPN, CDR2 SVGIG (reference sequence). V was clipped by 1 base and J by 5 bases, with 11 bases between them. This CDR3 is 14 amino acids long. The CDR3 protein is CAWSDPQLTGELFF. The DNA of the CDR3 is TGTGCCTGGAGTGACCCCCAGTTAACCGGGGAGCTGTTTTTT.

This clone has just a few counts. V gene TRBV28 combines with J gene TRBJ1-2, with D possibly being TRBD1 (5 bases). Deletions cut 3 bases from V and 11 bases from J, with 13 bases between. Per germline, CDR1 MDHEN and CDR2 SYDVKM. There are 12 residues in the CDR3. CDR3: CASSFAGTAYTF. CDR3 DNA sequence: TGTGCCAGCAGTTTTGCCGGGACTGCATACACCTTC.

V usage is TRBV5-4 and J usage is TRBJ1-1; 7 nucleotides match TRBD1. J lost 1 base, V lost 2 bases, and 11 bases had no gene match. Germline V gene data show CDR1 as SGHNT and CDR2 as YYREEE (reference sequence). This CDR3 is built from 17 residues. The CDR3 is CASSFEPGQVGNTEAFF. The CDR3 nucleotides are TGTGCCAGCAGCTTCGAACCTGGACAGGTGGGGAACACTGAAGCTTTCTTT.